These 15 T cell receptor beta chains originate from one sample sequenced in a study of tumor-infiltrating lymphocytes in primary liver carcinoma. Germline DNA was also extracted, and blood RNA was taken from unsorted whole blood. A primer matching the constant region was used to make TCR beta cDNA from 500 ng of total RNA. Each TCR beta library was derived from three nested multiplex PCR rounds that employed slightly modified ARM-PCR. PCR rounds one and two used TRBV1-TRBV30 forward primers with a C-beta reverse primer for 10 cycles each. One entry per CDR3 protein, called by TCRdb with MiXCR from the multiplex PCR reads. The sample contains fewer than 400,000 distinct CDR3 sequences, 50% to 70% of which appear only once. The sequenced sample consisted of peripheral blood. These receptors came from a man between 40 and 49 years old with primary liver carcinoma and hepatitis B virus infection.

The CDR3 DNA is TGTGCCAGCAGCCAAGATATTACGGGGGGCTTGAACACCGGGGAGCTGTTTTTT. Amino acids: CASSQDITGGLNTGELFF. The gene calls are TRBV4-2 and TRBJ2-2; tentative D call: TRBD2 (7 bases). Germline V lookup: CDR1 LGHNA, CDR2 YNFKEQ. V lost 0 bases and J 1 base, leaving 15 bases between the germline ends. This CDR3 spans 18 amino acids.

At least ten counts were recorded for this clonotype. The CDR3 here is CASSERLAGGDTQYF. In DNA form, the CDR3 reads TGTGCCAGCAGTGAACGGCTAGCGGGAGGAGATACGCAGTATTTT. This chain connects TRBV6-1 to TRBJ2-3; TRBD2 aligns across 11 bases. Germline V lookup: CDR1 MNHNS, CDR2 SASEGT. The CDR3 is made up of 15 amino acids. With V trimmed by 2 bases and J by 5 bases, 3 bases remained unmatched.

The gene calls are TRBV19 and TRBJ2-2; no definite D call. The germline gives CDR1 LNHDA, CDR2 SQIVND (reference sequence). There are 13 residues in the CDR3. The ends were cut back, 7 bases at V and 1 base at J, with 7 bases in the middle. CDR3 loop: CASMRGNTGELFF. The CDR3 DNA sequence: TGTGCCAGTATGCGAGGGAACACCGGGGAGCTGTTTTTT.

On this clonotype: This may arise from a read error, as a much more abundant clone is one base away. This chain connects TRBV6-5 to TRBJ2-7; D is possibly TRBD2 (6 bases). The CDR3 is made up of 14 amino acids. The V gene's germline CDR1 is MNHEY and CDR2 SVGAGI. DNA for the CDR3: TGTGTCAGCAAGTTGCGGGAATATTCCTACGAGCAGTACTTC. Residues: CVSKLREYSYEQYF.

In regard to this clonotype: Relative to the germline gene, one junction end is altered; a read error may explain this. This rearrangement joins TRBV4-1 to TRBJ1-5; D may be TRBD1 (5 bases). CDR3 size: 16 residues. CDR1 is MGHRA, CDR2 YSYEKL, per germline. As DNA, the CDR3 is TGCGCCAGCAACCAAGATGGAGGACATAGCAATCAGCCCCAGCATTTT. Encoded protein: CASNQDGGHSNQPQHF.

This clonotype has at least ten counts. V usage is TRBV6-5 and J usage is TRBJ2-5; the match to TRBD1 covers 9 bases. Germline V gene sequence: CDR1 MNHEY, CDR2 SVGAGI. The CDR3 is 18 residues long. J gave up 0 bases and V 0 bases, and 8 bases lay outside the gene matches. CDR3 sequence: CASSYSFHGDRDQETQYF. CDR3 DNA: TGTGCCAGCAGTTACTCGTTTCACGGGGACAGGGACCAAGAGACCCAGTACTTC.

This chain uses TRBV6-6 with TRBJ2-1; 11 nucleotides line up with TRBD2. V lost 2 bases to trimming and J lost 3 bases; unmatched junction nucleotides: 3. CDR1 is MNHNY, CDR2 SVGAGI, per germline (reference sequence). This CDR3 contains 16 residues. CDR3 DNA: TGTGCCAGCAGTTACCACCTAGCGGGAGGCTACAATGAGCAGTTCTTC. It encodes CASSYHLAGGYNEQFF.

This clonotype showed up just once. This could be a read error, since a much larger clone is one nucleotide away. For the CDR3, the DNA is TGTGCCAGCAGTGAATGGGATAGCGGGATCAGCGAGCAGTACTTC. Translated, it gives CASSEWDSGISEQYF. This chain uses TRBV6-1 with TRBJ2-7; 8 bases agree with TRBD2. The V gene's germline CDR1 is MNHNS and CDR2 SASEGT. The CDR3 totals 15 residues. With V trimmed by 2 bases and J by 6 bases, 9 bases remained unmatched.

This sequence joins TRBV7-9 and TRBJ2-3; D is undetermined. CDR3 length: 12 residues. Germline CDR1 is SEHNR and CDR2 is FQNEAQ (reference sequence). Trimming took off 4 bases at V and 14 bases at J, with 16 bases between the two ends. The CDR3 reads CASSSVYPRLYF. Here the CDR3 DNA reads TGTGCCAGCAGCTCAGTCTACCCACGGTTGTATTTT.

To note about this clonotype: One base away lies a much larger clone, so this may be a sequencing read error. A read error is likely, as this CDR3 ends without the conserved phenylalanine or tryptophan. This sequence joins TRBV29-1 and TRBJ1-2; tentative D call: TRBD1 (6 bases). Germline V gene sequence: CDR1 SQVTM, CDR2 ANQGSEA. CDR3 length equals 12 residues. V was trimmed by 6 bases and J by 8 bases, leaving 16 bases between them. The CDR3: CSVLDPGEGYTS. DNA for the CDR3: TGCAGCGTATTGGACCCAGGGGAAGGCTACACCTCC.

The genes are TRBV7-9 and TRBJ1-2, with TRBD1 matching over 10 bases. This CDR3 has 15 amino acids. CDR1 SEHNR and CDR2 FQNEAQ come from the germline V gene (reference sequence). The ends lost 3 bases at V and 4 bases at J; junction bases unmatched: 5. CDR3 DNA: TGTGCCAGCAGCTTGACAGGGGGCGATCTCTATGGCTACACCTTC. Translating it yields CASSLTGGDLYGYTF.

Notes on this clonotype: Compared with germline, one end of the junction differs, possibly owing to a read error. The V gene is TRBV4-1, the J gene TRBJ2-7, with D perhaps matching TRBD1 (6 bases). Germline V gene data show CDR1 as MGHRA and CDR2 as YSYEKL. There are 17 residues in the CDR3. The CDR3 DNA is TGCGCCAGCAGCCGGGTTAAAGGGGGACAAGGGACCTACGGGCAGTACTTC. Protein product: CASSRVKGGQGTYGQYF.

This clonotype was seen only a few times. The germline gene is not matched at one end of the junction; a read error may be the cause. The chain uses TRBV6-5 and TRBJ2-7, with D perhaps being TRBD1 or TRBD2 (5 bases each). This CDR3 spans 14 amino acids. CDR1 is MNHEY and CDR2 is SVGAGI in the germline V gene. The CDR3 coding sequence is TGTGCCGGCAGTTACGGGACCAGCTCCTACGAGCAGTACTTC. This gives the protein CAGSYGTSSYEQYF.

Concerning this clonotype itself: An end of the junction does not agree with germline; a read error may underlie this. The chain is built from TRBV5-4 and TRBJ2-7; D remains unclear. The V gene's germline CDR1 is SGHNT and CDR2 YYREEE (reference sequence). This CDR3 comprises 14 residues. CDR3 DNA: TGTGCCAGCAGCTTGGCTACGGGTCCCTACGAGCAGCACTTC. It encodes CASSLATGPYEQHF.

About this clonotype: At one end the junction does not follow the germline gene, possibly because of a read error. V is TRBV23-1 and J is TRBJ2-7; TRBD1 matches at 10 bases. TRBV23-1 counts as an open reading frame of uncertain function. This CDR3 is built from 15 residues. In DNA form, the CDR3 reads TGCGCCAGCAGTCGGGTGGAGACAGGGGGCCACGAGCAATACTTC. Translated, it gives CASSRVETGGHEQYF.